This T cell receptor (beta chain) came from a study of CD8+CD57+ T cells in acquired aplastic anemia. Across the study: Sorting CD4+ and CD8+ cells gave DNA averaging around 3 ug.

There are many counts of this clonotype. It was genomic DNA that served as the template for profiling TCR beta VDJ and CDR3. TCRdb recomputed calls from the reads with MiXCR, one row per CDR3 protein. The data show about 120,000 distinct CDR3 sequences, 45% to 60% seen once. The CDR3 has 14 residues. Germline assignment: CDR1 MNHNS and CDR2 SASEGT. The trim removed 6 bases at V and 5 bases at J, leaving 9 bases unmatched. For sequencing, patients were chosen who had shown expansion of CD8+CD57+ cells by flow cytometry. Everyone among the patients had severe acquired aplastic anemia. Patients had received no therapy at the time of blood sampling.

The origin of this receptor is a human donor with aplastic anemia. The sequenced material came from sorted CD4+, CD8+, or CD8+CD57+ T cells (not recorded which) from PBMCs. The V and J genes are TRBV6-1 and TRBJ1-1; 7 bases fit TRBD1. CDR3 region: CASSPDRERTEAFF. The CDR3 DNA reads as TGTGCCAGCAGCCCCGACAGGGAAAGAACTGAAGCTTTCTTT.